This record concerns one TCR beta chain sequence. As yet, its antigen is unknown. This sample is part of a study of T cell responses to AZD1222 COVID-19 vaccine. Pooled together were second doses at about 4 or about 12 weeks. TCRdb's table, derived via immunoSEQ multiplex PCR, lists solely in-frame clones and lacks some. This table holds 130,000 or so clones, more than 90% found once. Regarding the study as a whole: Baseline seropositivity occurred in only a handful of AZD1222 recipients. In the spike-specific TCR repertoire, nearly half reportedly target unmutated variant regions.

This clonotype was sampled from an adult who received the AZD1222 COVID-19 vaccine. The sample in question was peripheral blood, obtained 28 days after the second AZD1222 dose.

DNA for the CDR3: TGCGCCAGCAGCTTGGGGGACAGGAACACCGGGGAGCTGTTTTTT. Its protein product is CASSLGDRNTGELFF. This chain joins TRBV5-1 and TRBJ2-2, with TRBD1 matching over 7 bases. V gave up 0 bases and J gave up 1 base; unmatched junction bases: 0. Per germline, CDR1 SGHRS and CDR2 YFSETQ. The CDR3 totals 15 residues. The whole variable domain, filled in from reference TRBV5-1 and TRBJ2-2, reads KAGVTQTPRYLIKTRGQQVTLSCSPISGHRSVSWYQQTPGQGLQFLFEYFSETQRNKGNFPGRFSGRQFSNSRSEMNVSTLELGDSALYLCASSLGDRNTGELFFGEGSRLTVL.